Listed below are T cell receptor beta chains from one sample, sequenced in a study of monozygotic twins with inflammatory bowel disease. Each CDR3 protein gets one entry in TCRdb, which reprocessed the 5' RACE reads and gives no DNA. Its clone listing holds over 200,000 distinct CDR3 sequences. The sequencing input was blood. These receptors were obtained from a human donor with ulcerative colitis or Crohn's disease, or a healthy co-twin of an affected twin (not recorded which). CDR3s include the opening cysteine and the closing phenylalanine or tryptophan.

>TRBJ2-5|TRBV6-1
CASSEGGRGRAKQETQYF
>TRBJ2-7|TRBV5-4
CASSLGPIYEQYF
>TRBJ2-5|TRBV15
CATSSLAGGPLDKETQYF
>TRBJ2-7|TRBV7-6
CASSLGWDRAYEQYF
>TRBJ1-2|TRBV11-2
CASSLAAYYGYTF
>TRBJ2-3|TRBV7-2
CASSLQDSSTDTQYF
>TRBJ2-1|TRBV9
CASSVASGGFFSYNEQFF
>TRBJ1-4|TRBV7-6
CASSLDAQQSLNEKLFF
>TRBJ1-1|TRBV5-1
CASSLITGNTEAFF
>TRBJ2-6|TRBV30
CAWSFPPGANVLTF
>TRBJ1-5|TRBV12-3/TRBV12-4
CASRMKRGADNQPQHF
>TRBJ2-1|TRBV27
CASSPTTSASLGYEQFF
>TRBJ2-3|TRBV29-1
CSVGTNTDTQYF
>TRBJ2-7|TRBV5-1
CASSSYGSSYEQYF
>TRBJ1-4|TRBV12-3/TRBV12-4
CASRTGASPEKLFF
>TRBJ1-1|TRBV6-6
CASGGQVNTEAFF
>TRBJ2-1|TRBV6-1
CASRLPPAHFF
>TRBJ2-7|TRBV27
CASSFVGGRNGEQYF
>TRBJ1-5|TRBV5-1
CASSLGGIGNQPQHF
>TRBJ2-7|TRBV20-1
CSASDTGKFYEQHF
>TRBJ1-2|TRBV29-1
CSVERDYGYTF
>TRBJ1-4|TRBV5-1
CASSFETGTANEKLFF
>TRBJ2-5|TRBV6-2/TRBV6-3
CASSGSGSAETQYF
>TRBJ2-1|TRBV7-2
CASSLGGGASSYNEQFF
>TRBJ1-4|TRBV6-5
CASSYSGQGVEKLFF
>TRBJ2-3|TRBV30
CAWSPEATQYF
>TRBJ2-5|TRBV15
CATSGGGKQETQYF
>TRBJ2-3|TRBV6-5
CASSYQRTSGNTDTQYF
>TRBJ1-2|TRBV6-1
CASSANGQLNYGYTF
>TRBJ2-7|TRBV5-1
CASSLQGTLYEQYF
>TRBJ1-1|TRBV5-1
CASSLGAGTEAFF
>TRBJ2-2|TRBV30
CASRAVSTGELFF
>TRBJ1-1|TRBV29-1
CSGGGLGSTEAFF
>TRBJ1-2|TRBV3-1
CASSHGSSVGYTF
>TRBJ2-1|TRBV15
CATSSIRTSGRANEQFF